Following are 17 T cell receptor beta chains from one sample sequenced in a study of cytomegalovirus exposure and HLA in healthy donors. Using immunoSEQ multiplex PCR, the repertoire was profiled, and TCRdb retains in-frame clones only, with some absent. The sample yields some 210,000 clones, approximately 87% seen once. Sequencing was carried out using PBMCs. All receptors derive from a woman between 18 and 30 years old in good health and CMV-seronegative.

Worth noting for this clone: A much larger clone lies one base from this, so it may be a read error. The V and J genes are TRBV28 and TRBJ1-5, with D hard to call. The CDR3 has 14 residues. CDR1 and CDR2 from the germline V gene are MDHEN and SYDVKM. CDR3 amino acids: CASGFEGGNQPQHF. CDR3 bases: TGTGCCAGCGGTTTCGAGGGAGGCAATCAGCCCCAGCATTTT.

The genes are TRBV6-6 and TRBJ1-1, with D maybe TRBD1 (5 bases). Looked up from germline, CDR1 is MNHNY and CDR2 is SVGAGI (reference sequence). The CDR3 is 13 amino acids. Trimming left V 4 bases short and J 4 bases short, with 10 bases between. CDR3 bases: TGTGCCAGCAGTTCCCCGACAGCCACTGAAGCTTTCTTT. This sequence encodes CASSSPTATEAFF.

The gene calls are TRBV7-9 and TRBJ2-7; 7 bases are a match to TRBD2. V shed 2 bases, J shed 0 bases, and the junction held 4 bases outside the gene matches. Germline V CDR1 and CDR2: SEHNR, FQNEAQ (reference sequence). The CDR3 is 15 amino acids. The CDR3 region is CASSLMGGSSYEQYF. The CDR3 DNA reads TGTGCCAGCAGCTTAATGGGCGGGAGCTCCTACGAGCAGTACTTC.

A single count supports this clone. J is TRBJ2-1 and V is TRBV27; 11 bases agree with TRBD2. CDR3 length: 16 residues. V dropped 5 bases and J dropped 5; count of bases not matched to a gene: 8. Germline-derived CDR1 and CDR2 are MNHEY and SMNVEV (reference sequence). The CDR3 spells CASSPDSGLADNEQFF. The CDR3 region has the DNA TGTGCCAGCAGTCCAGACTCGGGACTAGCGGACAATGAGCAGTTCTTC.

The gene calls are TRBV27 and TRBJ2-7, with 8 nucleotides matching TRBD1. Germline V lookup: CDR1 MNHEY, CDR2 SMNVEV (reference sequence). The CDR3 spans 14 residues. With V trimmed by 8 bases and J by 1 base, 7 bases remained unmatched. CDR3 nucleotides: TGTGCCAGCGGATTGGGGACAGGATCCTACGAGCAGTACTTC. It specifies CASGLGTGSYEQYF.

This chain uses TRBV12-5 with TRBJ2-3; 7 nucleotides align to TRBD1. The J segment lost 3 bases and the V segment lost 4 bases, leaving 7 bases of the junction unmatched. This CDR3 has 15 amino acids. The germline gives CDR1 LGHNT, CDR2 FRNRAP. DNA of the CDR3: TGTGCTAGTGGTTCGCCCACGACAGGGACAGATACGCAGTATTTT. Residues: CASGSPTTGTDTQYF.

J is TRBJ2-7 and V is TRBV4-1, with a possible D match to TRBD2 (5 bases). There are 14 residues in the CDR3. V shed 0 bases and J shed 7 bases, with 13 bases lying between them. Per germline, CDR1 MGHRA and CDR2 YSYEKL. In DNA, the CDR3 is TGCGCCAGCAGCCAAGATGGGCTAGCCCCGGAGCAGTACTTC. As protein: CASSQDGLAPEQYF.

The chain joins TRBV4-1 to TRBJ1-1; no clear D gene. The CDR3 extends over 13 amino acids. Per the germline V gene, CDR1 is MGHRA and CDR2 is YSYEKL. The ends were cut back, 1 base at V and 1 base at J, with 4 bases in the middle. This CDR3 is CASSQGGNTEAFF. CDR3 DNA: TGCGCCAGCAGCCAAGGGGGGAACACTGAAGCTTTCTTT.

The rearrangement uses TRBV27 and TRBJ1-4; 9 bases map to TRBD1. The J segment lost 1 base and the V segment lost 3 bases, leaving 3 bases of the junction unmatched. CDR3 size: 16 residues. CDR1 is MNHEY and CDR2 is SMNVEV in the germline V gene (reference sequence). CDR3 bases: TGTGCCAGCAGTTTGGGACAGGGAGGAACTAATGAAAAACTGTTTTTT. Translation gives CASSLGQGGTNEKLFF.

The chain carries TRBV7-2 and TRBJ2-3; D perhaps matches TRBD2 (6 bases). This CDR3 is built from 15 residues. Between the trimmed V and J ends, which lost 5 bases and 2 bases, there was a span of 14 bases. CDR1 and CDR2 from the germline V gene are SGHTA and FQGNSA. The CDR3 DNA reads as TGTGCCAGCAGCACGGCTAGCGTTCTCACAGATACGCAGTATTTT. This sequence encodes CASSTASVLTDTQYF.

This chain connects TRBV5-1 to TRBJ2-1, with 7 bases matching TRBD1. The CDR3 consists of 16 residues. V lost 4 bases to trimming and J lost 6 bases; unmatched junction nucleotides: 13. Germline loops: CDR1 SGHRS, CDR2 YFSETQ. The DNA for the CDR3 is TGCGCCAGCAGCGAACAGGGGACGGGGAATCCCAATGAGCAGTTCTTC. It yields the protein CASSEQGTGNPNEQFF.

The chain joins TRBV29-1 to TRBJ1-2; possible D gene TRBD1, 5 bases. V dropped 2 bases and J dropped 8 bases, with 15 bases sitting between them. This CDR3 spans 13 amino acids. The germline V gene has CDR1 SQVTM and CDR2 ANQGSEA. CDR3 bases: TGCAGCGTTGAAACGGCCCTCGCAGGGGGCTACACCTTC. Translating it yields CSVETALAGGYTF.

This rearrangement joins TRBV6-5 to TRBJ2-7; 7 bases align to TRBD1. The ends lost 5 bases at V and 0 bases at J; junction bases unmatched: 7. This CDR3 is built from 15 residues. The germline gives CDR1 MNHEY, CDR2 SVGAGI. CDR3 DNA sequence: TGTGCCAGCAGTAACAGGGGCCCTAGCTCCTACGAGCAGTACTTC. It yields the protein CASSNRGPSSYEQYF.

The V and J genes are TRBV27 and TRBJ1-5, with D unclear. The V and J ends lost 4 bases and 2 bases respectively, with 12 bases between them. Per germline, CDR1 MNHEY and CDR2 SMNVEV (reference sequence). CDR3 length: 15 amino acids. This CDR3 is CASSSHPVGNQPQHF. The CDR3 region has the DNA TGTGCCAGCAGTTCCCACCCCGTGGGCAATCAGCCCCAGCATTTT.

The V and J genes are TRBV27 and TRBJ2-1; tentative D call: TRBD2 (5 bases). The germline gives CDR1 MNHEY, CDR2 SMNVEV (reference sequence). This CDR3 has 13 amino acids. Trimming shortened V by 6 bases and J by 8 bases, and 14 bases separated the two germline ends. As DNA, the CDR3 is TGTGCCAGCAGCCCACCCCCGCGGGATGAGCAGTTCTTC. It is translated as CASSPPPRDEQFF.

For this clone: Distinct nucleotide sequences in the sample also encode this CDR3. J is TRBJ2-7 and V is TRBV6-5; D is possibly TRBD1 (5 bases). Trimming stripped 2 bases from V and 2 bases from J, with 7 bases between. CDR1 is MNHEY, CDR2 SVGAGI, per germline. The CDR3 totals 13 residues. CDR3 in amino acids: CASSYDRTYEQYF. The CDR3 DNA reads as TGTGCCAGCAGTTACGACAGAACCTACGAGCAGTACTTC.

The chain links TRBV4-1 to TRBJ1-2; the D is unclear. The CDR3 totals 13 residues. Looked up from germline, CDR1 is MGHRA and CDR2 is YSYEKL. V lost 0 bases, J lost 4 bases, and 6 bases lay in between. The CDR3 bases are TGCGCCAGCAGCCAAGATCGGCCCTATGGCTACACCTTC. Translating gives CASSQDRPYGYTF.